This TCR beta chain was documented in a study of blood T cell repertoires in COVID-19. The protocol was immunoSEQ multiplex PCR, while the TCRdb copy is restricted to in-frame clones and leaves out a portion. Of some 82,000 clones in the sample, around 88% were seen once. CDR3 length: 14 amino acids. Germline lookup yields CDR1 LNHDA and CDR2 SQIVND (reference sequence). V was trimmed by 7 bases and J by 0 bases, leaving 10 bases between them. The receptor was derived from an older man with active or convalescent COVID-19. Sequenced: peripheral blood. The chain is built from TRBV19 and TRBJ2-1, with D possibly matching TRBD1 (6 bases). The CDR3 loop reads CASTKDSSYNEQFF. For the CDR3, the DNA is TGTGCCAGTACTAAGGACAGCTCCTACAATGAGCAGTTCTTC.